Shown below are 5 T cell receptor beta chains from a single sample sequenced in a study. TCRdb independently ran MiXCR on the RT-PCR reads; one entry per CDR3 protein. The sample contains about 680,000 distinct CDR3 sequences, more than 13% of which appear only once. The sequencing sample was made of memory CD4+ T cells from blood. The origin of the receptors is a female donor in good health, serving as a healthy control.

This clonotype has ten or more counts. The chain is built from TRBV6-6 and TRBJ1-5; 11 bases match TRBD1. After removal of 4 bases from V and 1 base from J, the junction contained 12 bases not matched to a gene. Germline CDR1 and CDR2: MNHNY and SVGAGI (reference sequence). The CDR3 totals 19 residues. This CDR3 reads CASSSREWDRGSSNQPQHF. CDR3 DNA sequence: TGTGCCAGCAGTTCCCGAGAATGGGACAGGGGGTCAAGCAATCAGCCCCAGCATTTT.

The chain combines TRBV7-2 with TRBJ2-2, with D unresolved. From germline, CDR1 is SGHTA and CDR2 FQGNSA. This CDR3 is 13 amino acids long. The V gene lost 6 bases and the J gene lost 5 bases, with 10 bases spanning the gap. CDR3 sequence: CASRRLQTGELFF. CDR3 nucleotides: TGTGCCAGCAGAAGATTACAAACCGGGGAGCTGTTTTTT.

In its sample, this clonotype was seen many times. CDR3 sequence (DNA): TGTGCCAGCAGCTTAGGATCTAGCGCATCCCCTTACAATGAGCAGTTCTTC. It is translated as CASSLGSSASPYNEQFF. The chain uses TRBV7-9 and TRBJ2-1; perhaps TRBD2 as D (6 bases). Germline loops: CDR1 SEHNR, CDR2 FQNEAQ (reference sequence). Trimming stripped 1 base from V and 4 bases from J, with 17 bases between. CDR3 length: 17 residues.

This clonotype came up a few times. The chain employs TRBV3-1 and TRBJ2-7; D possibly corresponds to TRBD2 (6 bases). Looked up from germline, CDR1 is LGHDT and CDR2 is YNNKEL (reference sequence). The CDR3 length is 13 residues. Trimming removed 1 base at V and 5 bases at J, with 9 bases between. CDR3 in amino acids: CASSQGGRNEQYF. CDR3 nucleotides: TGTGCCAGCAGCCAAGGGGGGAGGAACGAGCAGTACTTC.

This clonotype was counted ten times or more. The chain employs TRBV27 and TRBJ1-2; 7 bases are a match to TRBD1. This CDR3 spans 15 amino acids. The V and J ends lost 3 bases and 8 bases, in that order; junction bases with no gene match: 12. Germline CDR1 reads MNHEY; CDR2 reads SMNVEV (reference sequence). This CDR3 reads CASSLRLGTVGGYTF. The CDR3 bases are TGTGCCAGCAGTTTGCGTCTCGGGACAGTAGGAGGCTACACCTTC.